One sample yielded the 6 T cell receptor beta chains listed below, sequenced in a study of blood T cell repertoires in COVID-19. Assay: immunoSEQ multiplex PCR; the TCRdb copy retains only in-frame clones and omits some. This table holds approximately 200,000 clones, about 81% found once. Sequencing was performed on peripheral blood. These receptor sequences come from a woman of 80 years or more with COVID-19, enrolled during active disease.

The rearrangement links TRBV29-1 to TRBJ1-2, with 11 bases matching TRBD1. This CDR3 spans 14 amino acids. The germline CDR1 and CDR2 sequences are SQVTM and ANQGSEA. V shed 4 bases and J 4 bases; nucleotides not matched to a gene: 5. The CDR3 loop is CSVAGTGGIYGYTF. The CDR3 coding sequence is TGCAGCGTTGCTGGGACAGGGGGAATCTATGGCTACACCTTC.

The chain has TRBV29-1 and TRBJ1-2; D is unclear. The CDR3 is 12 amino acids. The V gene's germline CDR1 is SQVTM and CDR2 ANQGSEA. V dropped 0 bases and J dropped 6 bases, with 8 bases sitting between them. CDR3 sequence (DNA): TGCAGCGTTGAAGATGTTTCCAATGGCTACACCTTC. It encodes CSVEDVSNGYTF.

This chain uses TRBV4-3 with TRBJ2-2; TRBD2 matches 14 bases. This CDR3 is 21 amino acids long. Germline lookup yields CDR1 LGHNA and CDR2 YSLEER. The J segment lost 0 bases and the V segment lost 1 base, leaving 10 bases of the junction unmatched. CDR3 sequence reads: CASSQVLIGLAGGTNTGELFF. The CDR3 coding sequence is TGCGCCAGCAGCCAAGTCTTAATAGGACTAGCGGGGGGTACGAACACCGGGGAGCTGTTTTTT.

The chain employs TRBV3-1 (or the pseudogene TRBV3-2) and TRBJ2-3; 7 bases align to TRBD2. Germline V gene sequence: CDR1 LGHDT, CDR2 YNNKEL (reference sequence). V dropped 5 bases and J dropped 1; count of bases not matched to a gene: 6. This CDR3 is 15 amino acids long. CDR3 in amino acids: CASSSGLVRTDTQYF. For the CDR3, the DNA is TGTGCCAGCAGCTCCGGACTAGTACGCACAGATACGCAGTATTTT.

J is TRBJ1-2 and V is TRBV19, with TRBD1 matching over 7 bases. J was trimmed by 4 bases and V by 4 bases; bases with no gene match: 6. The CDR3 is made up of 14 amino acids. CDR1 and CDR2 from the germline V gene are LNHDA and SQIVND (reference sequence). CDR3 coding DNA: TGTGCCAGTAGTACCAGACAGGGCGCCTATGGCTACACCTTC. It codes for CASSTRQGAYGYTF.

Of note for this clone: At the DNA level, this CDR3 is encoded by other sequences in the same sample as well. V usage is TRBV18 and J usage is TRBJ1-2; D might be TRBD1 (6 bases). The germline CDR1 and CDR2 sequences are KGHSH and LQKENI. Between the trimmed V and J ends, which lost 2 bases and 4 bases, there was a span of 8 bases. The length of the CDR3 is 13 residues. CDR3 sequence (DNA): TGTGCCAGCTCACCAGGGGGCGCCTATGGCTACACCTTC. Protein sequence: CASSPGGAYGYTF.